This entry lists 21 T cell receptor beta chains sequenced from one sample in a study of T cell changes during pregnancy in multiple sclerosis. The protocol was immunoSEQ multiplex PCR, while the TCRdb copy is restricted to in-frame clones and leaves out a portion. The table includes about 52,000 clones, 92% detected once. Material: CD4+ T cells from peripheral blood mononuclear cells, obtained in the third trimester of pregnancy. The receptors derive from a female donor with multiple sclerosis, enrolled in a pregnancy study.

This chain links TRBV5-5 with TRBJ2-3; no clear D. Between the trimmed V and J ends, which lost 4 bases and 4 bases, there was a span of 13 bases. CDR3 length: 14 amino acids. The germline V gene encodes CDR1 SGHKS and CDR2 YYEKEE (reference sequence). The CDR3 DNA sequence: TGTGCCAGCAGCCTCCCCGCGAGCTCAGATACGCAGTATTTT. Translation: CASSLPASSDTQYF.

The chain combines TRBV7-8 with TRBJ2-3, with D hard to call. V was clipped by 1 base and J by 2 bases, with 16 bases between them. Germline V gene lookup returns CDR1 SGHVS and CDR2 FQNEAQ. The CDR3 contains 17 residues. The CDR3 nucleotides are TGTGCCAGCAGCTTAGTTCGCTACCCCTCGCTCACAGATACGCAGTATTTT. This codes for CASSLVRYPSLTDTQYF.

This clone was counted once. This rearrangement joins TRBV5-6 to TRBJ2-7; 8 bases agree with TRBD1. CDR1 and CDR2 (germline): SGHDT, YYEEEE. This CDR3 is built from 15 residues. With 3 bases clipped from V and 3 bases from J, the junction kept 8 bases outside the gene matches. CDR3 in amino acids: CASSYYDRGLYEQYF. DNA for the CDR3: TGTGCCAGCAGCTACTATGACAGGGGCCTCTACGAGCAGTACTTC. Based on the CDR3 plus reference TRBV5-6 and TRBJ2-7, the full variable domain is DAGVTQSPTHLIKTRGQQVTLRCSPKSGHDTVSWYQQALGQGPQFIFQYYEEEERQRGNFPDRFSGHQFPNYSSELNVNALLLGDSALYLCASSYYDRGLYEQYFGPGTRLTVT.

The chain uses TRBV19 and TRBJ2-3, with 8 bases that match TRBD2. CDR1 is LNHDA and CDR2 is SQIVND in the germline V gene (reference sequence). CDR3 length equals 15 residues. V dropped 9 bases and J dropped 6; count of bases not matched to a gene: 14. The CDR3 region has the DNA TGTGCCAGCAGAAAAGCGGGGGCTACGGGGGATACGCAGTATTTT. This encodes CASRKAGATGDTQYF.

This rearrangement joins TRBV27 to TRBJ2-2; D perhaps matches TRBD1 (5 bases). Germline CDR1 and CDR2: MNHEY and SMNVEV (reference sequence). The CDR3 length is 17 residues. V gave up 4 bases and J gave up 5 bases, with 20 bases separating them. The DNA of the CDR3 is TGTGCCAGCAGTTCCCCCTATATGACAGTACGGACCGGGGAGCTGTTTTTT. It is translated as CASSSPYMTVRTGELFF.

This chain joins TRBV9 and TRBJ1-2; 7 nucleotides line up with TRBD1. This CDR3 region has 16 residues. The J segment lost 8 bases and the V segment lost 0 bases, leaving 13 bases of the junction unmatched. The germline CDR1 and CDR2 sequences are SGDLS and YYNGEE. The DNA for the CDR3 is TGTGCCAGCAGCGTAGCCTCGGGATGGCAGGGGGAAGGCTACACCTTC. This codes for CASSVASGWQGEGYTF.

V is TRBV11-3 and J is TRBJ2-2; TRBD1 agrees at 9 bases. The germline gives CDR1 SGHNT, CDR2 YENEEA. This CDR3 contains 15 residues. J was trimmed by 3 bases and V by 3 bases; bases with no gene match: 2. The DNA for the CDR3 is TGTGCCAGCAGCTTGGGACAGGGTCACACCGGGGAGCTGTTTTTT. Its protein is CASSLGQGHTGELFF.

The gene calls are TRBV9 and TRBJ2-3; the D is unclear. This CDR3 has 14 residues. Germline-derived CDR1 and CDR2 are SGDLS and YYNGEE. V lost 0 bases to trimming and J lost 0 bases, with 5 bases between them. The CDR3 spells CASSVVASTDTQYF. CDR3 nucleotide sequence: TGTGCCAGCAGCGTAGTGGCAAGCACAGATACGCAGTATTTT.

The chain links TRBV9 to TRBJ1-1; 10 positions match TRBD1. In germline, CDR1 is SGDLS, CDR2 YYNGEE. The CDR3 length is 15 residues. V lost 2 bases and J lost 5; bases outside the gene matches: 6. The CDR3 spells CASSVAGQGWTEAFF. DNA of the CDR3: TGTGCCAGCAGCGTGGCGGGACAGGGGTGGACTGAAGCTTTCTTT.

The rearrangement uses TRBV7-2 and TRBJ1-5; 8 bases fit TRBD1. Germline lookup yields CDR1 SGHTA and CDR2 FQGNSA. Trimming took 1 base from V and 4 from J; bases not matched to a gene: 3. The CDR3 contains 15 residues. The CDR3 nucleotides are TGTGCCAGCAGCTTAGAGGGACAGGCGAATCAGCCCCAGCATTTT. This gives the protein CASSLEGQANQPQHF.

The CDR3 DNA follows: TGTGCCAGTAGTGCAGTCCCAACAGGGGTAGCTTTCTTT. Protein: CASSAVPTGVAFF. J is TRBJ1-1 and V is TRBV19; 7 bases are shared with TRBD1. V lost 5 bases to trimming and J lost 10 bases; unmatched junction nucleotides: 10. The CDR3 covers 13 residues. Germline V CDR1 and CDR2: LNHDA, SQIVND (reference sequence).

This clone occurred once. The CDR3 DNA reads TGCGCCAGCGGTCCGGGACAGGGTCAATCTGAGCAGTTCTTC. This codes for CASGPGQGQSEQFF. The rearrangement joins TRBV5-1 to TRBJ2-1; the match to TRBD1 covers 9 bases. With 7 bases clipped from V and 9 bases from J, the junction kept 11 bases outside the gene matches. The CDR3 is made up of 14 amino acids. The germline V gene has CDR1 SGHRS and CDR2 YFSETQ. Full variable domain (rest looked up from reference TRBV5-1 and TRBJ2-1): KAGVTQTPRYLIKTRGQQVTLSCSPISGHRSVSWYQQTPGQGLQFLFEYFSETQRNKGNFPGRFSGRQFSNSRSEMNVSTLELGDSALYLCASGPGQGQSEQFFGPGTRLTVL.

The chain couples TRBV5-6 to TRBJ1-4; TRBD1 is a possible D gene (5 bases). The length of the CDR3 is 15 residues. The ends were cut back, 3 bases at V and 7 bases at J, with 16 bases in the middle. The germline V gene has CDR1 SGHDT and CDR2 YYEEEE. CDR3 amino acids: CASSSGRRGGEKLFF. The CDR3 DNA is TGTGCCAGCAGCTCCGGAAGGAGGGGTGGTGAAAAACTGTTTTTT.

The V and J genes are TRBV4-2 and TRBJ1-2; 7 nucleotides align to TRBD1. This CDR3 is built from 17 residues. Germline lookup yields CDR1 LGHNA and CDR2 YNFKEQ. Losses at the gene ends were 1 base for V and 7 bases for J; bases not matched to a gene: 15. CDR3 protein: CASSQGVEGGAIRGYTF. In nucleotides, the CDR3 is TGTGCCAGCAGCCAAGGAGTGGAAGGGGGCGCTATCCGTGGCTACACCTTC.

The gene calls are TRBV7-2 and TRBJ2-7; 8 bases fit TRBD2. Germline lookup yields CDR1 SGHTA and CDR2 FQGNSA. Trimming took 6 bases from V and 6 from J; bases not matched to a gene: 7. The CDR3 sequence is 13 residues long. The CDR3 spells CASRGHGRVEQYF. CDR3 bases: TGTGCCAGCAGGGGGCACGGGAGGGTCGAGCAGTACTTC.

The gene calls are TRBV14 and TRBJ2-5; D unclear. The V gene's germline CDR1 is SGHDN and CDR2 FVKESK. This CDR3 region has 13 residues. With 1 base removed from V and 4 bases from J, the gap between germline ends came to 7 bases. The CDR3 is CASSQVAGETQYF. CDR3 coding DNA: TGTGCCAGCAGCCAAGTCGCCGGAGAGACCCAGTACTTC.

V gene TRBV5-1 combines with J gene TRBJ1-4, with unresolved D. Trimming removed 0 bases at V and 0 bases at J, with 6 bases between. Germline-derived CDR1 and CDR2 are SGHRS and YFSETQ. This CDR3 contains 15 residues. The CDR3 is CASSLDTATNEKLFF. CDR3 in DNA: TGCGCCAGCAGCTTGGATACAGCAACTAATGAAAAACTGTTTTTT.

This chain links TRBV19 with TRBJ1-2; TRBD1 aligns across 7 bases. J gave up 3 bases and V 6 bases, and 19 bases lay outside the gene matches. The germline V gene has CDR1 LNHDA and CDR2 SQIVND (reference sequence). CDR3 size: 18 residues. The CDR3 loop is CASSKDGGGHSKDYGYTF. In DNA, the CDR3 is TGTGCCAGTAGCAAAGACGGAGGGGGCCACTCGAAGGACTATGGCTACACCTTC. The full variable domain, its missing parts supplied by reference TRBV19 and TRBJ1-2, is DGGITQSPKYLFRKEGQNVTLSCEQNLNHDAMYWYRQDPGQGLRLIYYSQIVNDFQKGDIAEGYSVSREKKESFPLTVTSAQKNPTAFYLCASSKDGGGHSKDYGYTFGSGTRLTVV.

The rearrangement joins TRBV7-2 to TRBJ2-7; maybe TRBD1 (5 bases). The germline CDR1 and CDR2 sequences are SGHTA and FQGNSA. The V and J ends lost 5 bases and 4 bases respectively, with 12 bases between them. CDR3 length: 13 amino acids. Written as DNA, the CDR3 is TGTGCCAGCAGCATTAGACAGTCTTACGAGCAGTACTTC. This encodes CASSIRQSYEQYF.

The chain couples TRBV9 to TRBJ2-5, with 7 positions matching TRBD1. Germline loops: CDR1 SGDLS, CDR2 YYNGEE. This CDR3 is built from 16 residues. The V gene end was trimmed by 4 bases and the J gene end by 1 base; junction bases not matched to a gene: 10. The CDR3 coding sequence is TGTGCCAGCAGCCCCCGGGACAGAGGGGGCCAAGAGACCCAGTACTTC. This sequence encodes CASSPRDRGGQETQYF.

CDR3 sequence: CASSRIGGDNTGELFF. DNA of the CDR3: TGTGCCAGCAGCCGCATAGGCGGCGATAACACCGGGGAGCTGTTTTTT. This chain links TRBV7-3 with TRBJ2-2; D not certain. The CDR3 contains 16 residues. Germline CDR1 and CDR2: SGHTA and FQGTGA. V was shortened by 5 bases and J by 2 bases, with 15 bases between the two germline ends.